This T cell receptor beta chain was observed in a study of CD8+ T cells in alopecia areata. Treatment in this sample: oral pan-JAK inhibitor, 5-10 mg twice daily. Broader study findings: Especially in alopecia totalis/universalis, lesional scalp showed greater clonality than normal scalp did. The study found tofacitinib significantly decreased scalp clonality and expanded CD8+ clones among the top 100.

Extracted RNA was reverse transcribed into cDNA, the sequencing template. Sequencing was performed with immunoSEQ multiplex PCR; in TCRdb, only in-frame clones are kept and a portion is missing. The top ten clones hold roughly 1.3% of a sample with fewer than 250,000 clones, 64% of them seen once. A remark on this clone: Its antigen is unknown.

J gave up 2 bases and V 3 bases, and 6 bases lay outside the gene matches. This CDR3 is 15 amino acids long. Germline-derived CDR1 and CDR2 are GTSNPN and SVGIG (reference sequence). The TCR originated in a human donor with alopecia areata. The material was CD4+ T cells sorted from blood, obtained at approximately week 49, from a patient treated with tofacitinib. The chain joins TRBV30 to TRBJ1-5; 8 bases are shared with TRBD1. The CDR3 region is CAWSSGQGGNQPQHF. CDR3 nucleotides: TGTGCCTGGAGCTCAGGACAGGGAGGCAATCAGCCCCAGCATTTT.